This T cell receptor (beta chain) appears in the sequencing data of a study of blood T cell repertoires in COVID-19. Study details: Collection of acute and convalescent COVID-19 samples took place in the United States, Italy and Spain.

In the authors' workflow: Amplified reference gene primers provided the basis for estimating nucleated cell counts. Clones were sequenced by immunoSEQ multiplex PCR, and TCRdb holds only the in-frame ones, with some missing. The V and J calls and the clone size are those of that table, but D and trimming were determined from the DNA. The sample shows approximately 81,000 clones, approximately 78% of them seen only once. The origin of this receptor is a human donor in a cohort sampled during active COVID-19. Sequences were obtained from peripheral blood.

The CDR3 is CASRYWNTEAFF. DNA of the CDR3: TGTGCCAGCAGGTATTGGAACACTGAAGCTTTCTTT. The chain carries TRBV6-5 and TRBJ1-1; no clear D gene. The CDR3 length is 12 residues. V lost 6 bases and J lost 1, with 6 bases in between. The germline V gene encodes CDR1 MNHEY and CDR2 SVGAGI.